The 21 T cell receptor beta chains below come from one sample, sequenced in a study of CD8+CD57+ T cells in acquired aplastic anemia. The study profiled TCR beta VDJ and CDR3 using genomic DNA as template. TCRdb independently ran MiXCR on the reads; one entry per CDR3 protein. The table includes about 81,000 distinct CDR3 sequences, around 44% detected once. The material sequenced was sorted CD4+, CD8+, or CD8+CD57+ T cells (not recorded which) from PBMCs. These receptors all come from a human donor in good health, serving as a control.

This chain links TRBV13 with TRBJ2-1; weak D call: TRBD1 (5 bases). The ends were cut back, 0 bases at V and 9 bases at J, with 9 bases in the middle. CDR1 is PRHDT, CDR2 FYEKMQ, per germline (reference sequence). The CDR3 has 13 amino acids. The CDR3 coding sequence is TGTGCCAGCAGCTTAGGCAGGGCTATTGAGCAGTTCTTC. This sequence encodes CASSLGRAIEQFF.

CDR3 DNA: TGTGCCATCAGTGAAGGCCTAGGAGCAAATGGCTACACCTTC. This sequence encodes CAISEGLGANGYTF. The V and J genes are TRBV10-3 and TRBJ1-2; the D is unclear. The CDR3 length is 14 residues. Germline V gene data show CDR1 as ENHRY and CDR2 as SYGVKD. V lost 3 bases and J lost 6, with 14 bases in between.

In this sample, this clonotype turned up many times. The chain joins TRBV10-3 to TRBJ1-5, with D uncertain. Germline CDR1 ENHRY, CDR2 SYGVKD. V lost 3 bases and J 1 base, leaving 1 base between the germline ends. This CDR3 region has 12 residues. CDR3 protein: CAISESNQPQHF. The CDR3 DNA reads as TGTGCCATCAGTGAAAGCAATCAGCCCCAGCATTTT.

The genes are TRBV29-1 and TRBJ1-4; 8 bases are a match to TRBD1. The V gene end was trimmed by 4 bases and the J gene end by 7 bases; junction bases not matched to a gene: 8. The CDR3 contains 14 residues. Germline lookup yields CDR1 SQVTM and CDR2 ANQGSEA. The CDR3 region has the DNA TGCAGCGTTGGCGGGTCGGGGACAGGTGAAAAACTGTTTTTT. The encoded protein is CSVGGSGTGEKLFF.

This clonotype was counted ten times or more. The chain employs TRBV24-1 and TRBJ2-3; 12 bases agree with TRBD1. V shed 0 bases, J shed 5 bases, and the junction held 5 bases outside the gene matches. From germline, CDR1 is KGHDR and CDR2 SFDVKD. The CDR3 covers 17 residues. CDR3 region: CATSDLGTGGKKDTQYF. The DNA of the CDR3 is TGTGCCACCAGTGATTTGGGGACAGGGGGCAAGAAAGATACGCAGTATTTT.

The chain links TRBV25-1 to TRBJ1-2, with unresolved D. Trimming pared 1 base from V and 2 bases from J, leaving 5 bases between. This CDR3 region has 13 residues. The germline gives CDR1 MGHDK, CDR2 SYGVNS. The CDR3 loop reads CASSELVNYGYTF. CDR3 sequence (DNA): TGTGCCAGCAGTGAATTGGTGAACTATGGCTACACCTTC.

This clonotype appeared many times. This CDR3 is CATSDPGTGGFQETQYF. The CDR3 bases are TGTGCCACCAGTGACCCCGGGACAGGGGGTTTTCAAGAGACCCAGTACTTC. V usage is TRBV24-1 and J usage is TRBJ2-5, with 11 bases identical to TRBD1. Germline V lookup: CDR1 KGHDR, CDR2 SFDVKD. V trimming: 4 bases; J trimming: 2 bases; junction bases outside the gene matches: 8. The CDR3 length is 17 residues.

This clonotype has at least ten counts. The gene calls are TRBV15 and TRBJ1-6; 8 nucleotides align to TRBD1. With 4 bases clipped from V and 8 bases from J, the junction kept 7 bases outside the gene matches. The germline CDR1 and CDR2 sequences are LNHNV and YYDKDF (reference sequence). The CDR3 contains 15 residues. The CDR3 nucleotides are TGTGCCACCAGCATAACGACAGGGGCGGATTCACCCCTCCACTTT. It specifies CATSITTGADSPLHF.

This clonotype was seen repeatedly, ten times or more. V gene TRBV9 combines with J gene TRBJ2-1; no definite D call. CDR1 is SGDLS, CDR2 YYNGEE, per germline. The germline V and J ends were trimmed by 3 bases and 8 bases, with 9 bases remaining between them. The CDR3 covers 12 residues. Written as DNA, the CDR3 is TGTGCCAGCAGCGCTTCGCGTTATGAGCAGTTCTTC. It encodes CASSASRYEQFF.

CDR3: CAISELNADTQYF. The CDR3 DNA is TGTGCCATCAGTGAGCTAAACGCAGATACGCAGTATTTT. The genes are TRBV10-3 and TRBJ2-3, with D unclear. CDR1 ENHRY and CDR2 SYGVKD come from the germline V gene. V lost 2 bases, J lost 4 bases, and 7 bases lay in between. The CDR3 is 13 amino acids.

This clonotype was seen only a few times. The rearrangement joins TRBV5-8 to TRBJ2-7; maybe TRBD2 (6 bases). The V gene's germline CDR1 is SGHTS and CDR2 YDEGEE. The CDR3 runs 13 residues. The V end lost 0 bases, the J end lost 9 bases, and 13 bases lay between the germline ends. As DNA, the CDR3 is TGTGCCAGCAGCTTGGCGGGGTCCGGGGGGCAGTACTTC. Protein product: CASSLAGSGGQYF.

A note on this clonotype: A much larger clonotype is one base distant, so this may be a read error. J is TRBJ2-7 and V is TRBV4-2, with 7 bases fitting TRBD2. Germline V lookup: CDR1 LGHNA, CDR2 YNFKEQ. CDR3 length: 15 amino acids. CDR3 sequence (DNA): TGTGCCAGCAACCAATCACTAGCGCTCTCCTACGAGCAGTACTTC. Translation gives CASNQSLALSYEQYF.

The table lists this clonotype with many counts. The chain combines TRBV9 with TRBJ2-7; 8 positions agree with TRBD1. The ends lost 4 bases at V and 1 base at J; junction bases unmatched: 7. The CDR3 extends over 15 amino acids. CDR1 and CDR2 (germline): SGDLS, YYNGEE. The CDR3 loop reads CASSPRDRPSYEQYF. The CDR3 DNA is TGTGCCAGCAGCCCACGGGACAGGCCATCCTACGAGCAGTACTTC.

This clonotype was observed at least ten times. V is TRBV15 and J is TRBJ1-6; D not certain. V lost 3 bases and J 11 bases, leaving 17 bases between the germline ends. The CDR3 loop spans 15 amino acids. Germline-derived CDR1 and CDR2 are LNHNV and YYDKDF (reference sequence). The CDR3 nucleotides read TGTGCCACCAGCAGCGACCGACGCGGAGGTGCACCCCTCCACTTT. This encodes CATSSDRRGGAPLHF.

This clonotype appeared many times. The chain employs TRBV20-1 and TRBJ2-7, with 13 nucleotides matching TRBD2. V lost 0 bases and J lost 6; bases outside the gene matches: 2. The CDR3 consists of 14 residues. The germline CDR1 and CDR2 sequences are DFQATT and SNEGSKA (reference sequence). CDR3 sequence: CSARELAGGREQYF. The CDR3, as DNA: TGCAGTGCTAGAGAACTAGCGGGGGGGCGCGAGCAGTACTTC.

This clonotype was seen repeatedly, ten times or more. The V and J genes are TRBV20-1 and TRBJ1-2; 10 nucleotides line up with TRBD1. The trim removed 1 base at V and 3 bases at J, leaving 5 bases unmatched. The CDR3 is made up of 15 amino acids. The germline CDR1 and CDR2 sequences are DFQATT and SNEGSKA (reference sequence). CDR3 DNA sequence: TGCAGTGCTAGAGTCCCTGGACAGGGGGACTATGGCTACACCTTC. Amino acids: CSARVPGQGDYGYTF.

This clonotype was found once. This chain uses TRBV29-1 with TRBJ2-7, with unresolved D. Germline lookup yields CDR1 SQVTM and CDR2 ANQGSEA. This CDR3 comprises 12 residues. V lost 1 base and J lost 4, with 8 bases in between. This CDR3 is CSVEGDTYEQYF. As DNA, the CDR3 is TGCAGCGTTGAAGGCGACACTTACGAGCAGTACTTC.

This chain's CDR3 is CASSQVRQGLGEKLFF. In DNA form, the CDR3 reads TGCGCCAGCAGCCAAGTTCGACAGGGGTTGGGGGAAAAACTGTTTTTT. The chain links TRBV4-1 to TRBJ1-4, with 8 bases aligning to TRBD1. Germline-derived CDR1 and CDR2 are MGHRA and YSYEKL. The length of the CDR3 is 16 residues. Unmatched junction bases numbered 9, after V lost 1 base and J lost 8 bases.

V and J are TRBV25-1 and TRBJ2-3; no clear D. There are 12 residues in the CDR3. V was trimmed by 3 bases and J by 6 bases, leaving 7 bases between them. In germline, CDR1 is MGHDK, CDR2 SYGVNS. The DNA of the CDR3 is TGTGCCAGCAGTGAGGGCTTCGATACGCAGTATTTT. This sequence encodes CASSEGFDTQYF.

CDR3: CASSLGQGVGTYEQYF. Written as DNA, the CDR3 is TGTGCCAGCAGCTTAGGACAGGGGGTGGGGACCTACGAGCAGTACTTC. V and J are TRBV6-1 and TRBJ2-7; TRBD1 matches at 10 bases. V was pared by 6 bases and J by 2 bases, with 10 bases of the junction left unmatched. This CDR3 is 16 amino acids long. Germline V gene sequence: CDR1 MNHNS, CDR2 SASEGT.

This clonotype has ten or more counts. The chain combines TRBV10-3 with TRBJ2-6; 7 nucleotides line up with TRBD1. There are 17 residues in the CDR3. Germline trimming cut 4 bases from V and 0 bases from J; bases unmatched to any gene: 6. Germline CDR1 reads ENHRY; CDR2 reads SYGVKD. This CDR3 is CAISAGQARSGANVLTF. The CDR3 DNA follows: TGTGCCATCAGTGCTGGACAGGCCCGCTCTGGGGCCAACGTCCTGACTTTC.